Below are 21 T cell receptor beta chains sequenced from a single sample in a study of metastatic and nonmetastatic thyroid tumors. None of the patients had undergone any treatment ahead of thyroid surgery. Via MiXCR, TCRdb re-called the PCR reads. The table has about 49,000 clones, roughly 20% seen once. The specimen was blood. Receptors were obtained from a female donor with papillary thyroid cancer or a benign thyroid nodule (not recorded which). Some clones in this sample may be carry-over from other donors' samples.

The rearrangement links TRBV30 to TRBJ2-7; 11 positions agree with TRBD2. The germline CDR1 and CDR2 sequences are GTSNPN and SVGIG (reference sequence). The CDR3 sequence is 14 residues long. The trim removed 3 bases at V and 0 bases at J, leaving 1 base unmatched. The CDR3, as DNA: TGTGCCTGGAGGGGGACTAGCGGCTCCTACGAGCAGTACTTC. This gives the protein CAWRGTSGSYEQYF. Filled out from reference TRBV30 and TRBJ2-7, the complete variable domain reads SQTIHQWPATLVQPVGSPLSLECTVEGTSNPNLYWYRQAAGRGLQLLFYSVGIGQISSEVPQNLSASRPQDRQFILSSKKLLLSDSGFYLCAWRGTSGSYEQYFGPGTRLTVT.

The table lists this clone with many counts. The chain has TRBV6-4 and TRBJ1-1, with D possibly being TRBD1 (5 bases). The germline CDR1 and CDR2 sequences are MRHNA and SNTAGT. The CDR3 has 15 amino acids. Trimming stripped 3 bases from V and 4 bases from J, with 15 bases between. In DNA, the CDR3 is TGTGCCAGCAGTGAGGGGGAATCATCCTGCACTGAAGCTTTCTTT. Translated, it gives CASSEGESSCTEAFF.

This clone came up many times. The chain uses TRBV28 and TRBJ1-4; D is undetermined. V was trimmed by 7 bases and J by 7 bases, leaving 16 bases between them. The CDR3 has 14 residues. Germline CDR1 is MDHEN and CDR2 is SYDVKM. The CDR3 nucleotides are TGTGCCAGCAATATCTCGGTGCCGCGTGAAAAACTGTTTTTT. Amino acid sequence: CASNISVPREKLFF.

In its sample, this clone was seen many times. CDR3 bases: TGTGCCAGCAGCTTGGCCCCTGGGACTAGCGAATACACAGATACGCAGTATTTT. It is translated as CASSLAPGTSEYTDTQYF. V is TRBV5-4 and J is TRBJ2-3; TRBD2 matches at 10 bases. The germline CDR1 and CDR2 sequences are SGHNT and YYREEE (reference sequence). V lost 0 bases and J lost 2; bases outside the gene matches: 9. This CDR3 is built from 18 residues.

By proportion, this clone is medium-sized (0.01 to 0.1%). The chain couples TRBV6-5 to TRBJ1-6; TRBD1 matches 9 bases. V lost 0 bases to trimming and J lost 7 bases; unmatched junction nucleotides: 1. Per germline, CDR1 MNHEY and CDR2 SVGAGI. The CDR3 has 15 residues. In nucleotides, the CDR3 is TGTGCCAGCAGTTACTCCGGGACAGGGAATTCACCCCTCCACTTT. Amino acid sequence: CASSYSGTGNSPLHF.

About this clone: No conserved phenylalanine or tryptophan is present at the end of the CDR3, so a read error is the likely explanation. The chain employs TRBV28 and TRBJ1-5, with a weak D call TRBD1 (5 bases). The germline CDR1 and CDR2 sequences are MDHEN and SYDVKM. This CDR3 contains 12 residues. V was pared by 9 bases and J by 9 bases, with 15 bases between. CDR3 amino acids: CASGAGRLPQHL. The CDR3 DNA follows: TGTGCCAGTGGGGCAGGGCGGCTGCCCCAGCATTTG.

This clone has ten or more counts. The chain uses TRBV6-8 and TRBJ1-1; D ambiguous. The germline CDR1 and CDR2 sequences are MNHGY and SAAAGT. V was clipped by 10 bases and J by 4 bases, with 7 bases between them. The CDR3 has 10 residues. CDR3 nucleotide sequence: TGTGCCACTATAATCACTGAAGCTTTCTTT. Translated: CATIITEAFF.

This clone has ten or more counts. The V and J genes are TRBV7-3 and TRBJ2-3; 11 bases map to TRBD2. V was clipped by 9 bases and J by 5 bases; unmatched bases: 13. The germline V gene has CDR1 SGHTA and CDR2 FQGTGA. The length of the CDR3 is 16 residues. The CDR3 DNA reads as TGTGCCAGTGGAAAGGGTAACGGACTAGCGGGAGATACGCAGTATTTT. It codes for CASGKGNGLAGDTQYF. The variable domain in full, with the rest retrieved from reference TRBV7-3 and TRBJ2-3, is GAGVSQTPSNKVTEKGKYVELRCDPISGHTALYWYRQSLGQGPEFLIYFQGTGAADDSGLPNDRFFAVRPEGSVSTLKIQRTERGDSAVYLCASGKGNGLAGDTQYFGPGTRLTVL.

Ten or more counts support this clone. The V call is TRBV29-1, the J call TRBJ1-5, with D hard to call. This CDR3 has 12 amino acids. Germline V gene sequence: CDR1 SQVTM, CDR2 ANQGSEA. V lost 8 bases, J lost 0 bases, and 8 bases lay in between. CDR3 sequence: CSPKYSNQPQHF. Here the CDR3 DNA reads TGCAGCCCTAAATATAGCAATCAGCCCCAGCATTTT.

This clone was detected many times. V usage is TRBV6-1 and J usage is TRBJ2-5; TRBD2 aligns across 8 bases. J lost 7 bases, V lost 2 bases, and 15 bases had no gene match. The CDR3 has 17 amino acids. Germline V gene lookup returns CDR1 MNHNS and CDR2 SASEGT. In DNA form, the CDR3 reads TGTGCCAGCAGTGAAAGGGTACAGCGGGAGCCGATATGGACCCAGTACTTC. It is translated as CASSERVQREPIWTQYF.

In this sample, this clone turned up once. The gene calls are TRBV5-1 and TRBJ2-1, with D tentatively TRBD2 (6 bases). This CDR3 contains 14 residues. From germline, CDR1 is SGHRS and CDR2 YFSETQ. The V end was cut by 6 bases, the J end by 5 bases, with 15 bases between. CDR3 sequence (DNA): TGCGCCAGCATTGTCATGGGACTGAACAATGAGCAGTTCTTC. Protein product: CASIVMGLNNEQFF.

This clone was picked up many times. The chain joins TRBV19 to TRBJ2-1; TRBD2 agrees at 7 bases. Germline assignment: CDR1 LNHDA and CDR2 SQIVND (reference sequence). The CDR3 is 12 amino acids. V lost 6 bases and J lost 10; bases outside the gene matches: 6. The CDR3 reads CASSGRKSEQFF. CDR3 in DNA: TGTGCCAGTAGCGGGAGGAAGAGCGAGCAGTTCTTC.

The chain has TRBV6-2 or TRBV6-3 and TRBJ1-5; perhaps TRBD1 as D (5 bases). CDR3 length: 15 amino acids. V gave up 4 bases and J gave up 8 bases, with 18 bases separating them. The germline CDR1 and CDR2 sequences are MNHEY and SVGEGT. The CDR3 bases are TGTGCCAGCAGTTCCCTCCAGGGTGCGATTAAGCCCCAGCATTTT. It specifies CASSSLQGAIKPQHF.

This clone was recorded many times. The same CDR3 arises from other DNA sequences in this sample as well. This chain joins TRBV28 and TRBJ2-5; TRBD1 matches 7 bases. V gave up 10 bases and J gave up 3 bases; unmatched junction bases: 5. CDR1 MDHEN and CDR2 SYDVKM come from the germline V gene. The CDR3 is 12 amino acids. In nucleotides, the CDR3 is TGTGCCACCTTGACAGGGAAAGAGACCCAGTACTTC. Translation gives CATLTGKETQYF.

Many counts were recorded for this clone. The V and J genes are TRBV24-1 and TRBJ2-7, with TRBD1 matching over 11 bases. The CDR3 covers 16 residues. Germline lookup yields CDR1 KGHDR and CDR2 SFDVKD. The V segment lost 5 bases and the J segment 4 bases; nucleotides outside the gene matches: 9. The CDR3 bases are TGTGCCACCAGTGCCGTGGGACAGGGGGGGTTATACGAGCAGTACTTC. As protein: CATSAVGQGGLYEQYF.

This clone showed up many times. The rearrangement uses TRBV6-5 and TRBJ1-5; 7 bases are shared with TRBD1. Germline CDR1 is MNHEY and CDR2 is SVGAGI. The V gene end was trimmed by 2 bases and the J gene end by 6 bases; junction bases not matched to a gene: 4. CDR3 length: 14 amino acids. The CDR3 spells CASSYDREGQPQHF. CDR3 sequence (DNA): TGTGCCAGCAGTTACGACAGGGAAGGTCAGCCCCAGCATTTT.

This clone has at least ten counts. This chain links TRBV5-1 with TRBJ1-1; D call uncertain. The CDR3 spans 18 residues. Trimming cost V 4 bases and J 2 bases, with 24 bases left between them. Germline values: CDR1 SGHRS, CDR2 YFSETQ. CDR3 protein: CASSLGPGRVIANTEAFF. CDR3 nucleotide sequence: TGCGCCAGCAGCCTCGGTCCCGGGCGGGTTATCGCCAACACTGAAGCTTTCTTT.

This clone has a count of ten or more. In DNA, the CDR3 is TGCGCCAGCAGCGCCAACCTGAGGGGTACTGGGGCCAACGTCCTGACTTTC. Protein: CASSANLRGTGANVLTF. The chain couples TRBV5-1 to TRBJ2-6; D tentatively reads TRBD1 or TRBD2 (5 bases each). Per the germline V gene, CDR1 is SGHRS and CDR2 is YFSETQ. The length of the CDR3 is 17 residues. V dropped 4 bases and J dropped 2 bases, with 16 bases sitting between them.

In this sample, this clone turned up many times. The CDR3 spells CASSRTGTEDNVLTF. The CDR3 bases are TGTGCCAGCAGCCGAACCGGGACAGAGGACAACGTCCTGACTTTC. The V and J genes are TRBV11-1 and TRBJ2-6; 7 nucleotides align to TRBD1. V gave up 5 bases and J gave up 9 bases; unmatched junction bases: 10. CDR3 size: 15 residues. CDR1 and CDR2 from the germline V gene are SGHAT and FQDESV (reference sequence).

This clone has just a few counts. This sequence joins TRBV6-1 and TRBJ2-3, with D maybe TRBD1 (6 bases). Germline CDR1 and CDR2: MNHNS and SASEGT. V was shortened by 6 bases and J by 3 bases, with 19 bases between the two germline ends. This CDR3 is built from 16 residues. This CDR3 is CASSRTRGRITDTQYF. The CDR3 DNA reads as TGTGCCAGCAGCCGAACTAGGGGGAGAATTACAGATACGCAGTATTTT.

This rearrangement joins TRBV6-2 or TRBV6-3 to TRBJ1-1; maybe TRBD1 (5 bases). Germline loops: CDR1 MNHEY, CDR2 SVGEGT. The CDR3 covers 13 residues. V was trimmed by 5 bases and J by 8 bases, leaving 15 bases between them. Here the CDR3 reads CASSVQGYSEAFF. The CDR3 coding sequence is TGTGCCAGCAGTGTTCAGGGTTACTCCGAAGCTTTCTTT.